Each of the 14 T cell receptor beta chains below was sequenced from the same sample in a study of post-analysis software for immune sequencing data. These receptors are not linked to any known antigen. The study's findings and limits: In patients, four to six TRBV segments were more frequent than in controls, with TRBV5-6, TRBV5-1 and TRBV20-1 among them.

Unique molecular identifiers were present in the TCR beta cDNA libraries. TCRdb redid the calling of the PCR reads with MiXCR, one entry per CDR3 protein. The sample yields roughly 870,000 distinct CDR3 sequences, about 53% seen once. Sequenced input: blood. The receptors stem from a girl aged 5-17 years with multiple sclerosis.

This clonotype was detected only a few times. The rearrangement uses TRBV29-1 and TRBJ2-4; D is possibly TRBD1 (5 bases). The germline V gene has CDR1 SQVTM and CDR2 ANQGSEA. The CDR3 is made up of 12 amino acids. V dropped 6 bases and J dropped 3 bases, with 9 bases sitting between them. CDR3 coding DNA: TGCAGCGTAAGGACAAGCAAAAACATTCAGTACTTC. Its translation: CSVRTSKNIQYF.

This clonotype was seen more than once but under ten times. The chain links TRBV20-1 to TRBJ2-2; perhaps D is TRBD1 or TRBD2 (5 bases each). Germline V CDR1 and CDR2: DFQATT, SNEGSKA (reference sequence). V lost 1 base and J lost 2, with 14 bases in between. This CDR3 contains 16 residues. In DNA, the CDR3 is TGCAGTGCTAGAGCCTCCCGGGACCTTAACACCGGGGAGCTGTTTTTT. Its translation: CSARASRDLNTGELFF.

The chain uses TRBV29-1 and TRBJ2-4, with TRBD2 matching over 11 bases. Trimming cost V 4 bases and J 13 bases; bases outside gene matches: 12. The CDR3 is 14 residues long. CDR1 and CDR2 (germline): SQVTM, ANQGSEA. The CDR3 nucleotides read TGCAGCGTTGTCGTAGCGGGAGGGTTGATAGAGCAGTACTTC. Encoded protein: CSVVVAGGLIEQYF.

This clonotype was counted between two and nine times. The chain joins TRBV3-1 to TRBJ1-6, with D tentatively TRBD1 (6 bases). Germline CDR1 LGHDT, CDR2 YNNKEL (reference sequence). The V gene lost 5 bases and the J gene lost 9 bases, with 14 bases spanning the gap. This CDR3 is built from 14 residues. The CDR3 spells CASSKGGLGSPLHF. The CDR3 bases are TGTGCCAGCAGCAAGGGGGGGTTGGGTTCACCCCTCCACTTT.

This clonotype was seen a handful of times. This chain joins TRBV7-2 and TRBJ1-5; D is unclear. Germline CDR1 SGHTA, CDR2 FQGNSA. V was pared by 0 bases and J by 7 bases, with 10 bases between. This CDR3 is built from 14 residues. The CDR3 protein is CASSLAPGEQPQHF. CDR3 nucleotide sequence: TGTGCCAGCAGCTTAGCCCCCGGAGAGCAGCCCCAGCATTTT.

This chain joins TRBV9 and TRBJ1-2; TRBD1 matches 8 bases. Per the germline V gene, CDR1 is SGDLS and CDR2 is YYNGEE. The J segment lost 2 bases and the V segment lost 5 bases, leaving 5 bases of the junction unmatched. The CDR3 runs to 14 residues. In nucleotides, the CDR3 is TGTGCCAGCAGTGGACAGGGTCTAAACTATGGCTACACCTTC. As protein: CASSGQGLNYGYTF. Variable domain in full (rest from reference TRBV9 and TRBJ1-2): DSGVTQTPKHLITATGQRVTLRCSPRSGDLSVYWYQQSLDQGLQFLIQYYNGEERAKGNILERFSAQQFPDLHSELNLSSLELGDSALYFCASSGQGLNYGYTFGSGTRLTVV.

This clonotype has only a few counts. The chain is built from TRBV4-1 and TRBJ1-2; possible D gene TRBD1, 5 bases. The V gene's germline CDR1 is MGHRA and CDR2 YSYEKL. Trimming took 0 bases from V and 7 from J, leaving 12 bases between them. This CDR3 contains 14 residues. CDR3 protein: CASSQDEGALGYTF. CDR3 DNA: TGCGCCAGCAGCCAAGACGAAGGGGCCCTTGGCTACACCTTC.

This chain's CDR3 is CSAASGGADTQYF. Here the CDR3 DNA reads TGCAGTGCTGCTAGTGGCGGCGCAGATACGCAGTATTTT. The chain employs TRBV20-1 and TRBJ2-3, with D unclear. The CDR3 loop spans 13 amino acids. The germline V gene encodes CDR1 DFQATT and CDR2 SNEGSKA (reference sequence). The V end was cut by 5 bases, the J end by 4 bases, with 13 bases between.

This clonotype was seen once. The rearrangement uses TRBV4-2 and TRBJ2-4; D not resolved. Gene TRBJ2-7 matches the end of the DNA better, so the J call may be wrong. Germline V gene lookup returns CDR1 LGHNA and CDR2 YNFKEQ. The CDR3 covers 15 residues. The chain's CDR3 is CASSQDLSHSYEQYF. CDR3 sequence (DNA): TGTGCCAGCAGCCAAGATCTCAGCCACTCCTACGAGCAGTACTTC.

This CDR3 reads CAWSVGTGGSYGYTF. The CDR3 nucleotides are TGTGCCTGGAGTGTCGGGACAGGGGGCTCCTATGGCTACACCTTC. V is TRBV30 and J is TRBJ1-2, with 12 nucleotides matching TRBD1. The CDR3 consists of 15 residues. The trim removed 0 bases at V and 4 bases at J, leaving 3 bases unmatched. The germline gives CDR1 GTSNPN, CDR2 SVGIG (reference sequence).

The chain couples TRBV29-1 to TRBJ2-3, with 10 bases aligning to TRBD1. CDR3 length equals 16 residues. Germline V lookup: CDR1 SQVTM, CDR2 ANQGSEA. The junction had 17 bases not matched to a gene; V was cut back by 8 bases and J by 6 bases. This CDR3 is CSYKRDRGSGADTQYF. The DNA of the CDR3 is TGCAGCTATAAACGGGACAGGGGTTCGGGGGCGGATACGCAGTATTTT.

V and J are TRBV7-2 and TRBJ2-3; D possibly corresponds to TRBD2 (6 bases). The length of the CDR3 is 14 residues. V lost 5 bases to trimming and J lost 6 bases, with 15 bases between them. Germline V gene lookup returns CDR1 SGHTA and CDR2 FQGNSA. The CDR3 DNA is TGTGCCAGCAGCCCTACCTGGGGGGTGGATACGCAGTATTTT. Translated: CASSPTWGVDTQYF.

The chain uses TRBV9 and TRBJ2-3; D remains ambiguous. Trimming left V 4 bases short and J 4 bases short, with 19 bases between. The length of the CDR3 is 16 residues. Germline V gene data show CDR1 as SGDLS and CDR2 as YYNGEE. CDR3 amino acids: CASSRAHQVVADTQYF. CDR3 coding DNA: TGTGCCAGCAGCAGGGCCCACCAGGTCGTGGCAGATACGCAGTATTTT.

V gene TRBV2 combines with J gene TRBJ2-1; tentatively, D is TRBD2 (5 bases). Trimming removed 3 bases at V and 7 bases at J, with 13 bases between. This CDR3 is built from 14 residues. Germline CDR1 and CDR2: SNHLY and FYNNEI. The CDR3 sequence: CASSDQNSGNEQFF. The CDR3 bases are TGTGCCAGCAGTGACCAGAACTCGGGAAATGAGCAGTTCTTC.